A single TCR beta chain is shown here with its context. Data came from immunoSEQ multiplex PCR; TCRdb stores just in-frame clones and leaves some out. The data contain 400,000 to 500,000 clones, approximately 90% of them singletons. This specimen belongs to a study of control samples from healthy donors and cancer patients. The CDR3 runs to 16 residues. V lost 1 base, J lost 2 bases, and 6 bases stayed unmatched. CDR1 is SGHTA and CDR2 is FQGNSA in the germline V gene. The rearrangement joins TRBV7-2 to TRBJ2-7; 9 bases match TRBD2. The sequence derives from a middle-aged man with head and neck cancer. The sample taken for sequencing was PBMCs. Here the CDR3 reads CASSLDWASGTYEQYF. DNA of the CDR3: TGTGCCAGCAGCTTAGACTGGGCTAGCGGGACCTACGAGCAGTACTTC.